The next 24 T cell receptor beta chains were all read from a single sample in a study of regulatory T cells in long-lasting Graves disease. CDR3 regions were amplified by Arm-PCR using iRepertoire HTBI primers to build TCR beta libraries. In TCRdb, the multiplex PCR reads were re-called with MiXCR into one record per CDR3 protein. The data show around 450,000 distinct CDR3 sequences, under 25% seen once. Time point here: persistent/refractory GD, antithyroid drugs over 5 years with positive TRAb. PBMC-derived RNA was used for the TCR library. Here the sequenced sample was peripheral blood mononuclear cells (PBMCs), taken when the disease was refractory, from a patient treated with antithyroid drugs. The receptors stem from a female donor with Graves disease.

A word on this clonotype: Being one base from a much bigger clone, this may be a read error. The chain combines TRBV20-1 with TRBJ2-5; D may correspond to TRBD1 or TRBD2 (5 bases each). The V gene lost 6 bases and the J gene lost 4 bases, with 15 bases spanning the gap. The CDR3 runs to 13 residues. Germline CDR1 and CDR2: DFQATT and SNEGSKA (reference sequence). For the CDR3, the DNA is TGCAGTGCCGAGGGAGACAGCCGAGAGACCCAGTACTTC. Translating it yields CSAEGDSRETQYF.

The rearrangement joins TRBV4-2 to TRBJ2-2; D unresolved. The V gene lost 0 bases and the J gene lost 3 bases, with 11 bases spanning the gap. CDR1 and CDR2 (germline): LGHNA, YNFKEQ. CDR3 length: 16 residues. CDR3 region: CASSQEDGMDTGELFF. The DNA of the CDR3 is TGTGCCAGCAGCCAAGAAGACGGCATGGACACCGGGGAGCTGTTTTTT.

This clonotype was seen only a few times. V and J are TRBV30 and TRBJ1-1; perhaps TRBD1 as D (6 bases). V was pared by 3 bases and J by 6 bases, with 11 bases between. CDR1 is GTSNPN, CDR2 SVGIG, per germline (reference sequence). This CDR3 has 12 residues. The DNA for the CDR3 is TGTGCCTGGAGCCAAGGGGGGCCTGAAGCTTTCTTT. Amino acids: CAWSQGGPEAFF.

The gene calls are TRBV6-5 and TRBJ2-5; D unresolved. The germline V gene encodes CDR1 MNHEY and CDR2 SVGAGI. V dropped 2 bases and J dropped 2 bases, with 6 bases sitting between them. CDR3 size: 13 residues. The CDR3 here is CASSYSLQETQYF. As DNA, the CDR3 is TGTGCCAGCAGTTACAGTCTACAAGAGACCCAGTACTTC.

This clonotype occurred many times. The V and J genes are TRBV6-2 or TRBV6-3 and TRBJ1-3; 7 bases match TRBD1. From germline, CDR1 is MNHEY and CDR2 SVGEGT. The V gene end was trimmed by 6 bases and the J gene end by 4 bases; junction bases not matched to a gene: 0. This CDR3 is built from 12 residues. CDR3 sequence (DNA): TGTGCCAGCAGGACAGGGGGAAACACCATATATTTT. Its protein product is CASRTGGNTIYF.

This clonotype was counted between two and nine times. This CDR3 is CASSPFGGDYGYTF. CDR3 coding DNA: TGCGCCAGCAGCCCCTTCGGAGGAGACTATGGCTACACCTTC. J is TRBJ1-2 and V is TRBV5-1, with no clear D. The CDR3 sequence is 14 residues long. Deletions cut 4 bases from V and 3 bases from J, with 13 bases between. From germline, CDR1 is SGHRS and CDR2 YFSETQ.

The table lists this clonotype with a few counts. The V call is TRBV7-2, the J call TRBJ1-4, with no clear D. This CDR3 region has 13 residues. Looked up from germline, CDR1 is SGHTA and CDR2 is FQGNSA. Trimming took off 6 bases at V and 5 bases at J, with 10 bases between the two ends. CDR3 residues: CASSPRLNEKLFF. The CDR3 DNA is TGTGCCAGCAGTCCACGACTAAATGAAAAACTGTTTTTT.

In its sample, this clonotype was seen many times. The V and J genes are TRBV7-2 and TRBJ2-5; D remains unclear. The V gene's germline CDR1 is SGHTA and CDR2 FQGNSA. The CDR3 totals 14 residues. V was trimmed by 0 bases and J by 3 bases, leaving 8 bases between them. The CDR3 here is CASSLAYREETQYF. The CDR3 bases are TGTGCCAGCAGCTTAGCGTACAGAGAAGAGACCCAGTACTTC.

V is TRBV19 and J is TRBJ1-1; possibly TRBD1 for D (5 bases). V was shortened by 5 bases and J by 2 bases, with 18 bases between the two germline ends. This CDR3 region has 16 residues. Germline V gene lookup returns CDR1 LNHDA and CDR2 SQIVND (reference sequence). The CDR3 loop is CASSPRDRADNTEAFF. The CDR3 DNA follows: TGTGCCAGTAGTCCGAGAGACAGAGCCGACAACACTGAAGCTTTCTTT. Drawing the rest from reference TRBV19 and TRBJ1-1, the complete variable domain is DGGITQSPKYLFRKEGQNVTLSCEQNLNHDAMYWYRQDPGQGLRLIYYSQIVNDFQKGDIAEGYSVSREKKESFPLTVTSAQKNPTAFYLCASSPRDRADNTEAFFGQGTRLTVV.

The chain joins TRBV7-9 to TRBJ2-7; 8 positions match TRBD1. In germline, CDR1 is SEHNR, CDR2 FQNEAQ (reference sequence). J was trimmed by 4 bases and V by 5 bases; bases with no gene match: 10. The CDR3 contains 15 residues. CDR3 in DNA: TGTGCCAGCAGCGTAGGACAGGGATTGGGGTACGAGCAGTACTTC. It translates to CASSVGQGLGYEQYF.

This clonotype was picked up a small number of times. The J gene is TRBJ1-5, the V gene TRBV6-1; TRBD1 matches at 7 bases. Germline loops: CDR1 MNHNS, CDR2 SASEGT. CDR3 length: 14 amino acids. After removal of 8 bases from V and 3 bases from J, the junction contained 7 bases not matched to a gene. CDR3 coding DNA: TGTGCCAGCCGTAGGGACAGTACCAATCAGCCCCAGCATTTT. Amino acid sequence: CASRRDSTNQPQHF.

On this clonotype itself: An end of the junction differs from the germline gene, which may be a read error. V gene TRBV7-2 combines with J gene TRBJ2-7; D is possibly TRBD1 or TRBD2 (5 bases each). Germline V lookup: CDR1 SGHTA, CDR2 FQGNSA. There are 15 residues in the CDR3. DNA for the CDR3: TGTGCCAGCAGCTTAGGGTCAGGGAGAGCCGACGAACAGTACTTC. Its translation is CASSLGSGRADEQYF.

This clonotype appeared many times. The J gene is TRBJ1-4, the V gene TRBV12-3 or TRBV12-4; 7 bases line up with TRBD1. The CDR3 runs 14 residues. V lost 6 bases and J lost 4; bases outside the gene matches: 5. The CDR3 bases are TGTGCCAGCAGCGAGGGACAGATTAATGAAAAACTGTTTTTT. It is translated as CASSEGQINEKLFF.

For the CDR3, the DNA is TGTGCCAGCAGCCAAGATTCCACGGGCCGTGAGCAGTTCTTC. This translates into CASSQDSTGREQFF. The genes are TRBV3-1 and TRBJ2-1, with D hard to call. CDR1 is LGHDT, CDR2 YNNKEL, per germline (reference sequence). The V and J ends lost 0 bases and 9 bases respectively, with 12 bases between them. This CDR3 is 14 amino acids long.

This clonotype was detected once. A clone one base away is much larger, so this may be a read error. The J gene is TRBJ1-4, the V gene TRBV27; no clear D gene. Germline V gives CDR1 MNHEY, CDR2 SMNVEV (reference sequence). CDR3 length equals 14 residues. CDR3 amino acids: CASSLVATNEELFF. CDR3 in DNA: TGTGCCAGCAGTTTAGTGGCAACTAATGAAGAACTGTTTTTT.

The sample holds many counts of this clonotype. The chain links TRBV27 to TRBJ2-5; D remains ambiguous. V lost 2 bases and J lost 5, with 18 bases in between. The CDR3 runs 16 residues. Germline CDR1 reads MNHEY; CDR2 reads SMNVEV (reference sequence). The CDR3 nucleotides read TGTGCCAGCAGTTTAGTAGGGCCCTCCATTATCGAGACCCAGTACTTC. The encoded protein is CASSLVGPSIIETQYF.

This clonotype has a handful of counts. The CDR3 here is CASSSGRYEKLFF. Here the CDR3 DNA reads TGTGCCAGCAGCTCCGGAAGATATGAAAAACTGTTTTTT. This chain connects TRBV4-2 to TRBJ1-4; D is unclear. The germline V and J ends were trimmed by 5 bases and 6 bases, with 10 bases remaining between them. From germline, CDR1 is LGHNA and CDR2 YNFKEQ. The CDR3 consists of 13 residues.

This clonotype was seen a handful of times. The chain combines TRBV27 with TRBJ1-3; 9 bases line up with TRBD1. V shed 5 bases, J shed 4 bases, and the junction held 9 bases outside the gene matches. Germline V lookup: CDR1 MNHEY, CDR2 SMNVEV (reference sequence). The CDR3 runs 16 residues. The CDR3 loop is CASSPQTGGKGNTIYF. The CDR3 bases are TGTGCCAGCAGTCCCCAGACAGGGGGAAAAGGAAACACCATATATTTT.

The J gene is TRBJ1-5, the V gene TRBV20-1; the match to TRBD1 covers 9 bases. Germline V CDR1 and CDR2: DFQATT, SNEGSKA (reference sequence). There are 16 residues in the CDR3. Trimming took 1 base from V and 4 from J; bases not matched to a gene: 8. CDR3 sequence: CSARALGQGPNQPQHF. The CDR3 nucleotides read TGCAGTGCTAGAGCCCTGGGACAGGGCCCGAATCAGCCCCAGCATTTT.

This clonotype was picked up many times. V is TRBV3-1 and J is TRBJ2-7; D is uncertain. Trimming shortened V by 1 base and J by 7 bases, and 11 bases separated the two germline ends. The germline V gene has CDR1 LGHDT and CDR2 YNNKEL (reference sequence). The CDR3 covers 13 residues. The CDR3: CASSQAIVREQYF. Here the CDR3 DNA reads TGTGCCAGCAGCCAAGCCATAGTAAGAGAGCAGTACTTC.

As for this clonotype: A much larger clone is a single base away; this may be a read error. The rearrangement uses TRBV7-2 and TRBJ1-2, with 9 positions matching TRBD1. The germline CDR1 and CDR2 sequences are SGHTA and FQGNSA. The CDR3 consists of 13 residues. The CDR3 spells CASSGTGSYGCTF. CDR3 coding DNA: TGTGCCAGCAGCGGGACAGGGTCCTATGGCTGCACCTTC.

This clonotype was counted between two and nine times. The gene calls are TRBV29-1 and TRBJ2-2; D is uncertain. The V end was cut by 4 bases, the J end by 4 bases, with 10 bases between. The germline V gene encodes CDR1 SQVTM and CDR2 ANQGSEA. There are 13 residues in the CDR3. CDR3 sequence reads: CSVVTGSTGELFF. The CDR3 coding sequence is TGCAGCGTTGTCACGGGTTCCACCGGGGAGCTGTTTTTT.

At least ten counts were recorded for this clonotype. V usage is TRBV2 and J usage is TRBJ1-1, with unresolved D. Trimming removed 2 bases from V and 1 base from J, with 17 bases in between. This CDR3 has 17 amino acids. Germline-derived CDR1 and CDR2 are SNHLY and FYNNEI. Here the CDR3 reads CASSEWTGILPNTEAFF. The CDR3 region has the DNA TGTGCCAGCAGTGAATGGACGGGTATATTACCGAACACTGAAGCTTTCTTT.

The chain has TRBV14 and TRBJ1-6; D is unclear. There are 13 residues in the CDR3. Germline assignment: CDR1 SGHDN and CDR2 FVKESK. V was shortened by 0 bases and J by 9 bases, with 6 bases between the two germline ends. CDR3 DNA sequence: TGTGCCAGCAGCCAAGAAACGTCTTCACCCCTCCACTTT. Its protein is CASSQETSSPLHF.